This TCR beta chain was recorded in a study of blood T cell repertoires in COVID-19. This table comes from immunoSEQ multiplex PCR, and its TCRdb copy is limited to in-frame clones, with some not included. Here the sample spans 90,000 to 110,000 clones, less than 85% being singletons. The sample comprised peripheral blood. The receptor's source is a woman aged 60 to 75 with acute or convalescent COVID-19.

CDR3 coding DNA: TGTGCCAGCACCATAACCGGACAGGGCCACACTGAAGCTTTCTTT. As protein: CASTITGQGHTEAFF. The chain carries TRBV28 and TRBJ1-1, with 8 bases identical to TRBD1. Germline values: CDR1 MDHEN, CDR2 SYDVKM. There are 15 residues in the CDR3. Trimming removed 7 bases from V and 3 bases from J; junction bases left unmatched: 10.